Following are 29 T cell receptor beta chains from one sample sequenced in a study of shared clonotypes between healthy human individuals. Here immunoSEQ multiplex PCR was the method, and the copy in TCRdb shows in-frame clones only, minus some. Seen here are 1 million to 1.2 million clones, 60% to 80% observed once, and the top ten hold 0.89%. Sequencing input: memory CD4+ T cells from PBMCs. The subset denotes: CD45RA-negative fraction. Receptors originate from a man between 18 and 35 years old in good health. Some clones in this sample may be carry-over from other donors' samples.

The V call is TRBV28, the J call TRBJ2-1, with a possible D match to TRBD2 (6 bases). CDR1 is MDHEN and CDR2 is SYDVKM in the germline V gene. This CDR3 has 15 amino acids. Between the trimmed V and J ends, which lost 8 bases and 3 bases, there was a span of 17 bases. The CDR3 DNA is TGTGCCAGCCCCCCGCGGGACGGAGACTACAATGAGCAGTTCTTC. It translates to CASPPRDGDYNEQFF.

The table lists this clone with a few counts. CDR3 in amino acids: CASSSEFNYGYTF. CDR3 in DNA: TGTGCCAGCAGCTCTGAGTTTAACTATGGCTACACCTTC. The genes are TRBV4-2 and TRBJ1-2; D is unclear. CDR3 length equals 13 residues. Trimming pared 5 bases from V and 1 base from J, leaving 8 bases between. The germline V gene has CDR1 LGHNA and CDR2 YNFKEQ.

The chain joins TRBV27 to TRBJ2-5; unclear D gene. Germline CDR1 and CDR2: MNHEY and SMNVEV (reference sequence). The V and J ends lost 5 bases and 2 bases respectively, with 15 bases between them. The CDR3 spans 15 residues. This CDR3 reads CASSSQWAKQETQYF. In DNA form, the CDR3 reads TGTGCCAGCAGTAGCCAGTGGGCGAAACAAGAGACCCAGTACTTC.

V gene TRBV6-5 combines with J gene TRBJ2-7; D perhaps matches TRBD1 (7 bases). CDR1 and CDR2 from the germline V gene are MNHEY and SVGAGI. V shed 7 bases and J shed 1 base, with 17 bases lying between them. The CDR3 is made up of 15 amino acids. The CDR3, as DNA: TGTGCCAGCAAACTCCGGACAGGAGGGTCCTACGAGCAGTACTTC. Translated, it gives CASKLRTGGSYEQYF.

The chain is built from TRBV10-3 and TRBJ1-6; 7 bases match TRBD1. The CDR3 is made up of 17 amino acids. Germline CDR1 and CDR2: ENHRY and SYGVKD. The trim removed 4 bases at V and 5 bases at J, leaving 11 bases unmatched. This CDR3 is CAISAWDRNQNNSPLHF. The CDR3 nucleotides read TGTGCCATCAGTGCTTGGGACAGAAATCAGAATAATTCACCCCTCCACTTT.

Note on this clone: Other DNA sequences in the same sample also yield this CDR3. The chain employs TRBV28 and TRBJ1-3; 8 bases align to TRBD1. CDR1 is MDHEN, CDR2 SYDVKM, per germline. V dropped 6 bases and J dropped 4; count of bases not matched to a gene: 5. This CDR3 contains 14 residues. CDR3 nucleotides: TGTGCCAGCAGCCGGGACAGGAGGGGAAACACCATATATTTT. This codes for CASSRDRRGNTIYF.

V and J are TRBV30 and TRBJ1-3; possible D gene TRBD1, 6 bases. The V end lost 3 bases, the J end lost 7 bases, and 19 bases lay between the germline ends. Germline loops: CDR1 GTSNPN, CDR2 SVGIG (reference sequence). This CDR3 is built from 15 residues. The DNA of the CDR3 is TGTGCCTGGAGGGTACAGGGATACCTTACGAACACCATATATTTT. Protein product: CAWRVQGYLTNTIYF.

This clone was seen ten or more times. This chain uses TRBV29-1 with TRBJ1-1; unclear D gene. Per the germline V gene, CDR1 is SQVTM and CDR2 is ANQGSEA. The V end was cut by 3 bases, the J end by 1 base, with 3 bases between. This CDR3 region has 11 residues. The CDR3 DNA reads TGCAGCGTTGACAGGAACACTGAAGCTTTCTTT. Its translation: CSVDRNTEAFF. Supplemented by reference TRBV29-1 and TRBJ1-1, the full variable domain reads SAVISQKPSRDICQRGTSLTIQCQVDSQVTMMFWYRQQPGQSLTLIATANQGSEATYESGFVIDKFPISRPNLTFSTLTVSNMSPEDSSIYLCSVDRNTEAFFGQGTRLTVV.

The chain employs TRBV5-1 and TRBJ2-5; D might be TRBD1 (5 bases). Germline V lookup: CDR1 SGHRS, CDR2 YFSETQ. Between the trimmed V and J ends, which lost 7 bases and 3 bases, there was a span of 19 bases. The CDR3 sequence is 15 residues long. The CDR3 region is CASGILSGFKETQYF. CDR3 DNA sequence: TGCGCCAGCGGAATCCTTTCAGGGTTCAAAGAGACCCAGTACTTC.

The chain joins TRBV28 to TRBJ1-5; D gene ambiguous. Germline CDR1 MDHEN, CDR2 SYDVKM. The CDR3 runs to 13 residues. V was trimmed by 6 bases and J by 5 bases, leaving 11 bases between them. The CDR3 coding sequence is TGTGCCAGCAGCCGTGCCCTGGATCAGCCCCAGCATTTT. This translates into CASSRALDQPQHF.

The CDR3 region has the DNA TGTGCCAGCAGCTTAGTTAGCGGGAGTAGTGATACGCAGTATTTT. As protein: CASSLVSGSSDTQYF. The V and J genes are TRBV7-2 and TRBJ2-3, with TRBD2 matching over 9 bases. The J segment lost 6 bases and the V segment lost 1 base, leaving 5 bases of the junction unmatched. This CDR3 comprises 15 residues. CDR1 is SGHTA, CDR2 FQGNSA, per germline.

This rearrangement joins TRBV6-1 to TRBJ1-1; TRBD1 aligns across 7 bases. The CDR3 is 14 residues long. Germline lookup yields CDR1 MNHNS and CDR2 SASEGT. Trimming took 6 bases from V and 0 from J; bases not matched to a gene: 4. CDR3 amino acids: CASRAGTVNTEAFF. CDR3 nucleotides: TGTGCCAGCAGGGCCGGGACAGTGAACACTGAAGCTTTCTTT.

This sequence joins TRBV6-4 and TRBJ1-2; D is possibly TRBD1 (5 bases). CDR1 is MRHNA, CDR2 SNTAGT, per germline. This CDR3 has 15 amino acids. Trimming took 6 bases from V and 4 from J, leaving 18 bases between them. The DNA of the CDR3 is TGTGCCAGCAGCCGAGGGGCAGGTGGAGGCTATGGCTACACCTTC. It specifies CASSRGAGGGYGYTF.

This clone was picked up one time. The junction shows a germline mismatch at one end, possibly a read error. This chain joins TRBV28 and TRBJ2-5; D is ambiguous. With the DNA end fitting TRBJ2-7 better, the J assignment may be wrong. Germline V gene lookup returns CDR1 MDHEN and CDR2 SYDVKM. This CDR3 spans 13 amino acids. The CDR3 region is CAGSSGRSYEQYF. The CDR3 DNA is TGTGCCGGCAGCTCAGGACGATCCTACGAGCAGTACTTC.

Comment on this clone: Other DNA sequences in the sample encode the same CDR3. This rearrangement joins TRBV5-4 to TRBJ2-3, with 9 nucleotides matching TRBD2. CDR1 is SGHNT, CDR2 YYREEE, per germline (reference sequence). Germline trimming cut 0 bases from V and 3 bases from J; bases unmatched to any gene: 2. CDR3 size: 15 residues. CDR3 sequence (DNA): TGTGCCAGCAGCTTGGAAGGACTAGCGACAGATACGCAGTATTTT. Encoded protein: CASSLEGLATDTQYF.

The V gene is TRBV15, the J gene TRBJ1-3; TRBD1 might be the D (5 bases). Deletions cut 0 bases from V and 0 bases from J, with 9 bases between. CDR3 length equals 16 residues. The germline gives CDR1 LNHNV, CDR2 YYDKDF (reference sequence). The CDR3 is CATSRDRQISGNTIYF. In DNA form, the CDR3 reads TGTGCCACCAGCAGAGATCGACAGATCTCTGGAAACACCATATATTTT.

A word on this clone: A much larger clone differs by one base, so this may be a read error. The V and J genes are TRBV7-2 and TRBJ1-1; D is ambiguous. Per the germline V gene, CDR1 is SGHTA and CDR2 is FQGNSA. The V end lost 0 bases, the J end lost 1 base, and 6 bases lay between the germline ends. The CDR3 is made up of 14 amino acids. The CDR3 DNA reads TGTGCCAGCAGCTTAGCGCACGCGAACACTGAAGCTTTCTTT. It codes for CASSLAHANTEAFF.

The CDR3 here is CASSSHWREGATNTGELFF. CDR3 DNA sequence: TGCGCCAGCAGCTCTCACTGGCGGGAAGGCGCAACGAACACCGGGGAGCTGTTTTTT. The rearrangement links TRBV5-1 to TRBJ2-2, with a weak D call TRBD2 (6 bases). This CDR3 is 19 amino acids long. Looked up from germline, CDR1 is SGHRS and CDR2 is YFSETQ. V lost 3 bases and J lost 0, with 21 bases in between.

Details on this clone: A much larger clone lies one base from this, so it may be a read error. Other DNA sequences within the sample encode an identical CDR3. The CDR3 region is CASSLDPSYEQYF. The CDR3 nucleotides read TGCGCCAGCAGCTTGGACCCCTCCTACGAGCAGTACTTC. The rearrangement links TRBV5-1 to TRBJ2-7; D gene unclear. The CDR3 length is 13 residues. Germline CDR1 is SGHRS and CDR2 is YFSETQ. V lost 0 bases, J lost 0 bases, and 4 bases lay in between.

The V and J genes are TRBV14 and TRBJ2-1; 10 bases are shared with TRBD1. Losses at the gene ends were 5 bases for V and 7 bases for J; bases not matched to a gene: 8. Germline values: CDR1 SGHDN, CDR2 FVKESK. This CDR3 has 15 amino acids. The CDR3 sequence: CASSRTGTGANEQFF. DNA for the CDR3: TGTGCCAGCAGCAGGACCGGGACAGGGGCGAATGAGCAGTTCTTC. Complete variable domain (other parts from reference TRBV14 and TRBJ2-1): EAGVTQFPSHSVIEKGQTVTLRCDPISGHDNLYWYRRVMGKEIKFLLHFVKESKQDESGMPNNRFLAERTGGTYSTLKVQPAELEDSGVYFCASSRTGTGANEQFFGPGTRLTVL.

The sample holds many counts of this clone. Other nucleotide sequences from this sample produce the same CDR3. This chain connects TRBV4-3 to TRBJ2-7, with 8 bases fitting TRBD1. The germline CDR1 and CDR2 sequences are LGHNA and YSLEER. V lost 4 bases to trimming and J lost 2 bases; unmatched junction nucleotides: 4. The CDR3 is 14 residues long. CDR3 loop: CASSLRTGPYEQYF. The CDR3 nucleotides read TGCGCCAGCAGCCTCCGGACAGGGCCCTACGAGCAGTACTTC.

The chain uses TRBV11-2 and TRBJ1-1; a possible D gene is TRBD1 (5 bases). The ends were cut back, 1 base at V and 3 bases at J, with 15 bases in the middle. The CDR3 totals 16 residues. In germline, CDR1 is SGHAT, CDR2 FQNNGV. The CDR3 DNA reads TGTGCCAGCAGCTTAGTAGGCAGGGAAGAGCACACTGAAGCTTTCTTT. Encoded protein: CASSLVGREEHTEAFF.

V gene TRBV15 combines with J gene TRBJ2-3, with TRBD2 identical over 11 bases. The germline CDR1 and CDR2 sequences are LNHNV and YYDKDF (reference sequence). V trimming: 5 bases; J trimming: 0 bases; junction bases outside the gene matches: 1. The CDR3 covers 15 residues. The CDR3 sequence: CATSRTSGSTDTQYF. The CDR3 bases are TGTGCCACCAGCCGGACTAGCGGGAGCACAGATACGCAGTATTTT.

The CDR3 here is CASRGGHEAFF. CDR3 coding DNA: TGTGCCAGCAGAGGGGGTCATGAAGCTTTCTTT. The genes are TRBV28 and TRBJ1-1, with D perhaps matching TRBD1 (6 bases). The CDR3 extends over 11 amino acids. Germline V CDR1 and CDR2: MDHEN, SYDVKM. Between the trimmed V and J ends, which lost 6 bases and 7 bases, there was a span of 9 bases.

The J gene is TRBJ1-2, the V gene TRBV30, with D possibly matching TRBD1 (6 bases). V was cut by 2 bases and J by 2 bases, with 9 bases left in between. This CDR3 region has 13 residues. Germline values: CDR1 GTSNPN, CDR2 SVGIG (reference sequence). The CDR3 protein is CAWSPGVNYGYTF. DNA for the CDR3: TGTGCCTGGAGTCCAGGGGTGAACTATGGCTACACCTTC.

This clone was counted only a few times. This chain links TRBV27 with TRBJ2-6; D may be TRBD1 or TRBD2 (5 bases each). CDR1 is MNHEY and CDR2 is SMNVEV in the germline V gene (reference sequence). This CDR3 contains 17 residues. V was pared by 6 bases and J by 4 bases, with 19 bases between. CDR3 loop: CASRPGQGMSGANVLTF. The CDR3 region has the DNA TGTGCCAGCAGGCCGGGGCAGGGAATGTCCGGGGCCAACGTCCTGACTTTC.

The V call is TRBV27, the J call TRBJ2-7; 9 bases align to TRBD1. The V gene's germline CDR1 is MNHEY and CDR2 SMNVEV (reference sequence). V shed 3 bases, J shed 2 bases, and the junction held 11 bases outside the gene matches. The length of the CDR3 is 17 residues. This chain's CDR3 is CASSLAGQGLGPYEQYF. The CDR3 nucleotides are TGTGCCAGCAGTTTGGCGGGACAGGGTTTAGGGCCCTACGAGCAGTACTTC.

This clone was observed once. The chain employs TRBV4-1 and TRBJ2-7; 7 bases map to TRBD2. The CDR3 sequence is 14 residues long. J was trimmed by 7 bases and V by 3 bases; bases with no gene match: 9. CDR1 is MGHRA and CDR2 is YSYEKL in the germline V gene. CDR3 in DNA: TGCGCCAGCAGCCAGGGGACTACCTTTTGGGAGCAGTACTTC. Translation gives CASSQGTTFWEQYF.

V gene TRBV30 combines with J gene TRBJ2-5, with D tentatively TRBD1 (6 bases). Germline CDR1 GTSNPN, CDR2 SVGIG (reference sequence). The V gene lost 4 bases and the J gene lost 5 bases, with 14 bases spanning the gap. The CDR3 covers 13 residues. The CDR3: CAWTKTGRETQYF. CDR3 coding DNA: TGTGCCTGGACCAAGACAGGAAGGGAGACCCAGTACTTC.